The rows below give T cell receptor beta chains drawn from one sample of a study of blood T cell repertoires in COVID-19. The table came from immunoSEQ multiplex PCR; TCRdb's copy has only in-frame clones and leaves some out. Among 70,000 or so clones, over 70% were seen once, and the ten largest hold approximately 17%. Sequences were obtained from peripheral blood. The receptors stem from a man aged 55 to 70 with acute or convalescent COVID-19. Each CDR3 is given with its conserved first and last residue. A D gene is named only where the DNA matches it firmly. A clone size is listed for some rows: how often the clone was seen (once, few, many), or a class if it is expanded.

D gene: TRBD1
V gene: TRBV27
J gene: TRBJ2-3
clone size: once
CDR3 protein: CASSWGQGFPTDTQYF
CDR3 DNA: TGTGCCAGCAGTTGGGGACAGGGCTTTCCCACAGATACGCAGTATTTT

D gene: TRBD2
V gene: TRBV29-1
J gene: TRBJ2-7
clone size: -
CDR3 protein: CSVGLAFDEQYF
CDR3 DNA: TGCAGCGTAGGACTAGCTTTCGACGAGCAGTACTTC

D gene: -
V gene: TRBV7-2
J gene: TRBJ1-5
clone size: once
CDR3 protein: CASSLRRGEGPQHF
CDR3 DNA: TGTGCCAGCAGCTTAAGGAGGGGCGAGGGGCCCCAGCATTTT

D gene: TRBD1
V gene: TRBV5-5
J gene: TRBJ1-5
clone size: -
CDR3 protein: CASSLARDRALQPQHF
CDR3 DNA: TGTGCCAGCAGCTTGGCCCGGGACAGGGCTTTGCAGCCCCAGCATTTT

D gene: -
V gene: TRBV24-1
J gene: TRBJ1-1
clone size: -
CDR3 protein: CATSAGLNTEAFF
CDR3 DNA: TGTGCCACCAGTGCAGGATTGAACACTGAAGCTTTCTTT

D gene: TRBD1
V gene: TRBV4-3
J gene: TRBJ2-6
clone size: -
CDR3 protein: CASSQDLLDRGHGANVLTF
CDR3 DNA: TGCGCCAGCAGCCAAGATCTGTTGGACAGGGGGCACGGGGCCAACGTCCTGACTTTC

D gene: -
V gene: TRBV9
J gene: TRBJ2-3
clone size: -
CDR3 protein: CASSVRGAQDTQYF
CDR3 DNA: TGTGCCAGCAGCGTCCGGGGGGCGCAAGATACGCAGTATTTT

D gene: TRBD2
V gene: TRBV7-6
J gene: TRBJ2-7
clone size: -
CDR3 protein: CASSLARGGLAYEQYF
CDR3 DNA: TGTGCCAGCAGCTTAGCGCGGGGAGGGTTGGCCTACGAGCAGTACTTC

D gene: -
V gene: TRBV27
J gene: TRBJ1-2
clone size: -
CDR3 protein: CASSLSNRVNYGYTF
CDR3 DNA: TGTGCCAGCAGTTTATCGAACAGGGTAAACTATGGCTACACCTTC

D gene: TRBD2
V gene: TRBV6-2/TRBV6-3
J gene: TRBJ2-7
clone size: -
CDR3 protein: CASSYRLAAGEQYF
CDR3 DNA: TGTGCCAGCAGTTATCGGCTAGCGGCAGGGGAGCAGTACTTC

D gene: TRBD1
V gene: TRBV5-1
J gene: TRBJ1-2
clone size: few
CDR3 protein: CASSLGQGGPYGYTF
CDR3 DNA: TGCGCCAGCAGCTTGGGACAGGGAGGTCCCTATGGCTACACCTTC

D gene: -
V gene: TRBV7-2
J gene: TRBJ1-2
clone size: few
CDR3 protein: CASSPTSGQANYGYTF
CDR3 DNA: TGTGCCAGCAGCCCTACTAGTGGGCAGGCTAACTATGGCTACACCTTC

D gene: TRBD1
V gene: TRBV5-1
J gene: TRBJ2-2
clone size: -
CDR3 protein: CASSTGRQGAAGELFF
CDR3 DNA: TGCGCCAGCAGCACGGGCCGACAGGGGGCAGCCGGGGAGCTGTTTTTT

D gene: -
V gene: TRBV3-1/TRBV3-2
J gene: TRBJ2-7
clone size: -
CDR3 protein: CASSQGRGSDEQYF
CDR3 DNA: TGTGCCAGCAGCCAAGGGCGAGGGTCCGACGAGCAGTACTTC

D gene: TRBD1
V gene: TRBV6-5
J gene: TRBJ1-1
clone size: -
CDR3 protein: CASSLLAGGTEAFF
CDR3 DNA: TGTGCCAGCAGTTTACTAGCAGGGGGCACTGAAGCTTTCTTT

D gene: -
V gene: TRBV5-1
J gene: TRBJ2-1
clone size: -
CDR3 protein: CASEGVGLHSYNEQFF
CDR3 DNA: TGCGCCAGCGAAGGTGTGGGACTTCACTCCTACAATGAGCAGTTCTTC

D gene: -
V gene: TRBV25-1
J gene: TRBJ2-5
clone size: -
CDR3 protein: CASSESEFSETQYF
CDR3 DNA: TGTGCCAGCAGTGAATCAGAATTCTCGGAGACCCAGTACTTC

D gene: TRBD1
V gene: TRBV7-3
J gene: TRBJ1-5
clone size: once
CDR3 protein: CASSLRDRRNSNQPQHF
CDR3 DNA: TGTGCCAGCAGCTTACGGGACAGACGTAATAGCAATCAGCCCCAGCATTTT

D gene: -
V gene: TRBV6-2/TRBV6-3
J gene: TRBJ1-5
clone size: -
CDR3 protein: CASSYEGRGDSQPQHF
CDR3 DNA: TGTGCCAGCAGTTACGAGGGCAGGGGTGACAGTCAGCCCCAGCATTTT

D gene: TRBD2
V gene: TRBV9
J gene: TRBJ2-1
clone size: -
CDR3 protein: CASSGAGTTNNEQFF
CDR3 DNA: TGTGCCAGCAGCGGTGCCGGGACTACAAACAATGAGCAGTTCTTC

D gene: -
V gene: TRBV9
J gene: TRBJ1-2
clone size: -
CDR3 protein: CASSVGGSYGYTF
CDR3 DNA: TGTGCCAGCAGCGTAGGCGGGAGCTATGGCTACACCTTC

D gene: -
V gene: TRBV3-1/TRBV3-2
J gene: TRBJ1-2
clone size: few
CDR3 protein: CASSRGGVEAYGYTF
CDR3 DNA: TGTGCCAGCAGCCGCGGGGGGGTCGAGGCCTATGGCTACACCTTC

D gene: TRBD2
V gene: TRBV29-1
J gene: TRBJ2-1
clone size: once
CDR3 protein: CSGRTSGGYNEQFF
CDR3 DNA: TGCAGCGGAAGGACTAGCGGGGGGTACAATGAGCAGTTCTTC

D gene: TRBD1
V gene: TRBV4-3
J gene: TRBJ2-1
clone size: -
CDR3 protein: CASSPGQSSYNEQFF
CDR3 DNA: TGCGCCAGCAGCCCGGGACAGAGCTCCTACAATGAGCAGTTCTTC

D gene: -
V gene: TRBV7-2
J gene: TRBJ2-7
clone size: -
CDR3 protein: CASSPDYGVREQYF
CDR3 DNA: TGTGCCAGCAGCCCAGACTATGGGGTACGCGAGCAGTACTTC

D gene: -
V gene: TRBV7-2
J gene: TRBJ2-7
clone size: -
CDR3 protein: CASSFAGPYEQYF
CDR3 DNA: TGTGCCAGCAGCTTCGCGGGGCCTTACGAGCAGTACTTC

D gene: -
V gene: TRBV7-6
J gene: TRBJ2-7
clone size: -
CDR3 protein: CASSLDQATYF
CDR3 DNA: TGTGCCAGCAGCTTAGATCAGGCTACGTACTTC

D gene: TRBD1
V gene: TRBV6-1
J gene: TRBJ1-5
clone size: -
CDR3 protein: CASSESAGGWNQPQHF
CDR3 DNA: TGTGCCAGCAGTGAATCGGCAGGGGGCTGGAATCAGCCCCAGCATTTT

D gene: -
V gene: TRBV7-9
J gene: TRBJ1-5
clone size: few
CDR3 protein: CASSRPGEQPQHF
CDR3 DNA: TGTGCCAGCAGCCGACCGGGGGAACAGCCCCAGCATTTT

D gene: -
V gene: TRBV2
J gene: TRBJ1-1
clone size: -
CDR3 protein: CASGTDMNTEAFF
CDR3 DNA: TGTGCCAGCGGCACGGACATGAACACTGAAGCTTTCTTT

D gene: -
V gene: TRBV9
J gene: TRBJ1-5
clone size: -
CDR3 protein: CASSVGSLTGLGQPQHF
CDR3 DNA: TGTGCCAGCAGCGTAGGGTCCCTTACAGGGCTGGGTCAGCCCCAGCATTTT

D gene: -
V gene: TRBV9
J gene: TRBJ1-4
clone size: -
CDR3 protein: CASSVTGSQEKLFF
CDR3 DNA: TGTGCCAGCAGCGTAACCGGGTCGCAAGAAAAACTGTTTTTT

D gene: -
V gene: TRBV10-3
J gene: TRBJ1-2
clone size: -
CDR3 protein: CAISERLTAINYGYTF
CDR3 DNA: TGTGCCATCAGTGAGAGGTTGACAGCAATAAACTATGGCTACACCTTC

D gene: -
V gene: TRBV14
J gene: TRBJ1-2
clone size: -
CDR3 protein: CASSQDLGGYGYTF
CDR3 DNA: TGTGCCAGCAGCCAAGATCTAGGGGGCTATGGCTACACCTTC

D gene: -
V gene: TRBV7-2
J gene: TRBJ1-1
clone size: once
CDR3 protein: CASSPRISENTEAFF
CDR3 DNA: TGTGCCAGCAGCCCCCGCATTTCAGAGAACACTGAAGCTTTCTTT

D gene: -
V gene: TRBV19
J gene: TRBJ1-2
clone size: -
CDR3 protein: CASSIETNYGYTF
CDR3 DNA: TGTGCCAGTAGTATCGAGACTAACTATGGCTACACCTTC

D gene: -
V gene: TRBV7-2
J gene: TRBJ2-2
clone size: -
CDR3 protein: CASSLKAGGELFF
CDR3 DNA: TGTGCCAGCAGCTTAAAGGCAGGGGGGGAGCTGTTTTTT

D gene: TRBD2
V gene: TRBV9
J gene: TRBJ2-1
clone size: few
CDR3 protein: CASSSTGLATDEQFF
CDR3 DNA: TGTGCCAGCAGCTCTACGGGACTAGCGACCGATGAGCAGTTCTTC

D gene: TRBD2
V gene: TRBV7-2
J gene: TRBJ2-1
clone size: once
CDR3 protein: CASSLVLAGGPYNEQFF
CDR3 DNA: TGTGCCAGCAGCTTGGTACTAGCGGGGGGCCCCTACAATGAGCAGTTCTTC

D gene: -
V gene: TRBV27
J gene: TRBJ2-7
clone size: few
CDR3 protein: CASRPQGPFSYEQYF
CDR3 DNA: TGTGCCAGCAGACCGCAGGGGCCTTTCTCCTACGAGCAGTACTTC

D gene: TRBD2
V gene: TRBV19
J gene: TRBJ2-4
clone size: -
CDR3 protein: CASSFGGSGLAKNIQYF
CDR3 DNA: TGTGCCAGTAGTTTCGGTGGTAGCGGGCTAGCCAAAAACATTCAGTACTTC

D gene: -
V gene: TRBV2
J gene: TRBJ2-2
clone size: -
CDR3 protein: CASSEVVTGELFF
CDR3 DNA: TGTGCCAGCAGTGAGGTAGTAACCGGGGAGCTGTTTTTT